The present T cell receptor beta chain was sequenced within a study of shared clonotypes between healthy human individuals. Trimming removed 4 bases at V and 6 bases at J, with 20 bases between. The CDR3 contains 15 residues. CDR1 and CDR2 (germline): SGHNT, YYREEE (reference sequence). Repertoires were generated with immunoSEQ multiplex PCR, while TCRdb's copy carries only in-frame clones and drops some. The table has some 1,100,000 clones, around 82% seen once. The V call is TRBV5-4, the J call TRBJ2-7; D may correspond to TRBD1 or TRBD2 (5 bases each). This TCR was sampled from a man between 18 and 35 years old in good health. Some clones in this sample may be carry-over from other donors' samples. The source material was memory CD4+ T cells from PBMCs. Regarding subset: CD45RA-negative fraction. Here the CDR3 DNA reads TGTGCCAGCAGCCTCCGGGGCTTAGGAGCTCTCGAGCAGTACTTC. It encodes CASSLRGLGALEQYF.